This entry features one T cell receptor (beta chain) sequence. The sample holds a few counts of this clonotype. Its antigen specificity is not known. No much larger clonotype is one base removed from it; base qualities were not supplied. The library was built by means of PCR. Sequencing took place on an Illumina HiSeq 2500. Molecular barcoding was employed in the preparation of TCR libraries, with unique molecular identifiers being used to normalize TCRbeta repertoire quantification. Clones were called with MiXCR by TCRdb after fastp trimmed the public reads at Q25, and only in-frame beta chains were retained. Records with the same CDR3 protein are collapsed into one entry carrying the most frequent genes and DNA. The sample includes hundreds of thousands of distinct CDR3 sequences, with 13% observed a single time. The ten largest clones capture over 2% of the sample. This entry is derived from a study of T-cell reconstitution after alpha-beta-depleted transplantation in children listed by TCRdb under 2016. Notes on the research overall: T-cell immune reconstitution after TCRalphabeta/CD19-depleted allogeneic hematopoietic cell transplantation in children was quantitatively tracked in the study by means of TCR repertoire profiling. Broader findings and caveats from the paper: About two months after transplant, the apparently early recovery of alphabetaT-cell counts reportedly depended on just several hundred clones that had expanded rapidly and came from non-depleted graft cells. Over the following months the frequencies of hyperexpanded clones went down, and after one year T-cell counts and TCRbeta diversity were mostly credited to newly produced T cells. In some patients, the high TCRbeta diversity seen at day 60 was put down to recipient T cells and intrathymic progenitors that had survived conditioning.

The sample's treatment or condition label, decoded: allogeneic hematopoietic cell transplantation with graft depleted of TCRalphabeta T cells and CD19 B cells. Transplant recipients were children who received TCRalphabeta/CD19-depleted allogeneic hematopoietic cell grafts. The receptor was derived from a male patient aged 10-17 years who had a stem cell transplant for acute myeloid leukemia, so the T cells may come from the graft donor. The sample in question was PBMCs, mostly from graft donor cells, obtained 360 days after TCRalphabeta/CD19-depleted stem cell transplant.

CDR3 protein: CRVTRDYTEAFF. The sequenced DNA is TGCAGGGTAACACGAGACTACACTGAAGCTTTCTTT. Recombination linked TRBV29-1 to TRBJ1-1; confidence is insufficient to name the D gene. From the cysteine through the phenylalanine, the CDR3 covers 12 amino acids. Of all the DNA, just the CDR3 is kept, 36 bases in frame from base 1. Per the germline V gene, SQVTM is the CDR1 and ANQGSEA is the CDR2.